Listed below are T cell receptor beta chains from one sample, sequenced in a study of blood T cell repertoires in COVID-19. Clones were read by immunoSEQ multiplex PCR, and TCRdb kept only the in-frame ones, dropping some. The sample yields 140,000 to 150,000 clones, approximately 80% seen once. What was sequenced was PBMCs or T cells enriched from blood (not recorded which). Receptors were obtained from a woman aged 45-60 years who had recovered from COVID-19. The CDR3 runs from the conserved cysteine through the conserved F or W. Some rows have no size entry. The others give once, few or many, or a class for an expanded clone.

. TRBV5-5 CASSSAGTRTSDTQYF
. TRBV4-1 CASSTVSGNTIYF
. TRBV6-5 CASSYNEGDGYGYTF
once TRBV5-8 CARQTSLRGMWTEAFF
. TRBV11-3 CASSSGVSGANVLTF
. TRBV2 CASTRDSLYEQYF
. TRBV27 CASRRGQGALDTQYF
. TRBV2 CASPTGGDTQYF
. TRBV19 CASVAGLYNEKLFF
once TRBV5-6 CASSLGGYGQPQHF
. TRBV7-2 CASSLGQGARDTQYF
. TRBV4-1 CASSHSAEGEGYTF
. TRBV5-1 CASSTGYQETQYF
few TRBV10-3 CAISNSQGVVTEAFF
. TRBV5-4 CASSLVVAGTGELFF
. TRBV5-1 CASKTADNLIYNSPLHF
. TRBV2 CASSTSQADTQYF
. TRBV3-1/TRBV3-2 CASSQGTGLYEQYF
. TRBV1 CTSSQAPGHKANYGYTF
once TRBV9 CASSVEDTQKAKNIQYF
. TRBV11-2 CASSRTANDNSPLHF
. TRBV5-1 CASSLQGSRENIQYF
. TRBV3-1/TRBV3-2 CASSPATGEQFF
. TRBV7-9 CASSPVRGNLNTEAFF
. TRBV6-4 CASSSLAGGPDTQYF
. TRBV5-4 CASSFGGGSTNEKLFF
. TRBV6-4 CASSYREGQPQHF
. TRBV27 CASSFAGGTSPLHF
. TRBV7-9 CASSPENTVEAFF
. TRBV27 CASSLGAGANVLTF
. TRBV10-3 CAISESSGKGTPQETQYF
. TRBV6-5 CASRDKQGAHYGYTF
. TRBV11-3 CASSLETGPTYEQYF
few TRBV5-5 CASSLDGSTNEKLFF
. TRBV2 CASSLQGENSPLHF
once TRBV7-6 CASSLASPNTEAFF
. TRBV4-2 CASSQDKRGNYGYTF
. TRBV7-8 CASSPREEGRGNEQFF
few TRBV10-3 CAISLDRAVQGGYTF
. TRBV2 CASRREHETQYF
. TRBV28 CASSLWRGGRGKNIQYF